One sample yielded the 26 T cell receptor beta chains listed below, sequenced in a study of blood T cell repertoires in COVID-19. The table came from immunoSEQ multiplex PCR; TCRdb's copy has only in-frame clones and leaves some out. The data hold approximately 300,000 clones, with around 84% observed a single time. Sequencing was done on a sample of PBMCs or T cells enriched from blood (not recorded which). The receptors shown here come from a man aged 25-45 years who had recovered from COVID-19.

The chain couples TRBV5-5 to TRBJ1-1; D remains ambiguous. The CDR3 covers 14 residues. The germline V gene encodes CDR1 SGHKS and CDR2 YYEKEE (reference sequence). V was clipped by 2 bases and J by 2 bases, with 10 bases between them. The CDR3 reads CASSFSWSNTEAFF. The CDR3 nucleotides read TGTGCCAGCAGCTTTAGTTGGTCTAACACTGAAGCTTTCTTT.

The J gene is TRBJ2-7, the V gene TRBV25-1; TRBD2 matches 11 bases. Germline CDR1 is MGHDK and CDR2 is SYGVNS. With V trimmed by 2 bases and J by 4 bases, 4 bases remained unmatched. This CDR3 comprises 15 residues. CDR3 residues: CASSELAGGMYEQYF. The CDR3 DNA follows: TGTGCCAGCAGTGAACTAGCGGGAGGTATGTACGAGCAGTACTTC.

The rearrangement links TRBV4-1 to TRBJ2-2; 7 bases fit TRBD2. Per germline, CDR1 MGHRA and CDR2 YSYEKL. The V and J ends lost 4 bases and 6 bases, in that order; junction bases with no gene match: 17. The CDR3 runs 18 residues. The CDR3 reads CASSPRLGSGEGAGELFF. The CDR3 DNA sequence: TGCGCCAGCAGCCCACGGTTGGGCTCCGGGGAGGGAGCCGGGGAGCTGTTTTTT.

This clone has more than one count but fewer than ten. This sequence joins TRBV4-1 and TRBJ1-1; 7 nucleotides match TRBD1. CDR3 length equals 17 residues. V shed 4 bases, J shed 1 base, and the junction held 12 bases outside the gene matches. In germline, CDR1 is MGHRA, CDR2 YSYEKL. The CDR3 protein is CASSPSGRGRPNTEAFF. The DNA of the CDR3 is TGCGCCAGCAGCCCCAGCGGTAGGGGGCGGCCGAACACTGAAGCTTTCTTT.

Note on this clone: Other DNA sequences from this sample encode an identical CDR3 as well. V usage is TRBV29-1 and J usage is TRBJ1-1; 11 bases fit TRBD1. J was trimmed by 1 base and V by 6 bases; bases with no gene match: 1. CDR1 and CDR2 (germline): SQVTM, ANQGSEA. CDR3 length: 13 amino acids. CDR3 DNA sequence: TGCAGCGTCGGACAGGGGGCGAACACTGAAGCTTTCTTT. Translating gives CSVGQGANTEAFF. The complete variable domain, with remaining parts taken from reference TRBV29-1 and TRBJ1-1, reads SAVISQKPSRDICQRGTSLTIQCQVDSQVTMMFWYRQQPGQSLTLIATANQGSEATYESGFVIDKFPISRPNLTFSTLTVSNMSPEDSSIYLCSVGQGANTEAFFGQGTRLTVV.

This sequence joins TRBV3-1 (or the pseudogene TRBV3-2) and TRBJ1-2; D is unresolved. CDR1 LGHDT and CDR2 YNNKEL come from the germline V gene (reference sequence). V was clipped by 1 base and J by 6 bases, with 24 bases between them. There are 18 residues in the CDR3. CDR3 coding DNA: TGTGCCAGCAGCCAAGGAAGGGCGGGGTATTTAATTCTAGATGGCTACACCTTC. This sequence encodes CASSQGRAGYLILDGYTF.

The V call is TRBV5-1, the J call TRBJ1-4; TRBD1 aligns across 8 bases. The trim removed 4 bases at V and 4 bases at J, leaving 6 bases unmatched. From germline, CDR1 is SGHRS and CDR2 YFSETQ. The CDR3 consists of 15 residues. The CDR3, as DNA: TGCGCCAGCAGCACCGGGACAGGTCTTAATGAAAAACTGTTTTTT. Translating it yields CASSTGTGLNEKLFF. Drawing the rest from reference TRBV5-1 and TRBJ1-4, the complete variable domain is KAGVTQTPRYLIKTRGQQVTLSCSPISGHRSVSWYQQTPGQGLQFLFEYFSETQRNKGNFPGRFSGRQFSNSRSEMNVSTLELGDSALYLCASSTGTGLNEKLFFGSGTQLSVL.

The rearrangement joins TRBV7-9 to TRBJ2-7, with D perhaps TRBD1 (6 bases). CDR1 is SEHNR and CDR2 is FQNEAQ in the germline V gene (reference sequence). This CDR3 comprises 13 residues. V was shortened by 3 bases and J by 3 bases, with 9 bases between the two germline ends. The CDR3 region has the DNA TGTGCCAGCAGCTTCGGCAGGGGCTACGAGCAGTACTTC. Encoded protein: CASSFGRGYEQYF.

The J gene is TRBJ1-5, the V gene TRBV4-1; tentatively, D is TRBD1 (5 bases). From germline, CDR1 is MGHRA and CDR2 YSYEKL. Trimming took off 2 bases at V and 2 bases at J, with 16 bases between the two ends. There are 17 residues in the CDR3. The CDR3 DNA follows: TGCGCCAGCAGCCAACTAGAAAAGGGGCAAGGCAATCAGCCCCAGCATTTT. Its translation is CASSQLEKGQGNQPQHF.

The chain couples TRBV7-9 to TRBJ2-5; D call uncertain. Deletions cut 5 bases from V and 5 bases from J, with 9 bases between. This CDR3 region has 12 residues. Per the germline V gene, CDR1 is SEHNR and CDR2 is FQNEAQ (reference sequence). DNA of the CDR3: TGTGCCAGCAGCCCTACTTATGAGACCCAGTACTTC. It yields the protein CASSPTYETQYF.

This rearrangement joins TRBV30 to TRBJ1-6; 7 bases line up with TRBD1. This CDR3 is 12 amino acids long. V lost 8 bases to trimming and J lost 10 bases; unmatched junction nucleotides: 8. CDR1 is GTSNPN, CDR2 SVGIG, per germline (reference sequence). Here the CDR3 DNA reads TGTGCCCTAGACAGGGAGGAATCACCCCTCCACTTT. Amino acid sequence: CALDREESPLHF.

This clone occurred once. DNA for the CDR3: TGTGCCAGCAGCTTGGGGGGGACTGATAATTCACCCCTCCACTTT. It yields the protein CASSLGGTDNSPLHF. The chain is built from TRBV5-4 and TRBJ1-6, with a weak D call TRBD1 (5 bases). V lost 0 bases to trimming and J lost 5 bases, with 9 bases between them. The CDR3 has 15 amino acids. The germline V gene encodes CDR1 SGHNT and CDR2 YYREEE (reference sequence).

V usage is TRBV5-1 and J usage is TRBJ1-4; TRBD1 matches 8 bases. The J segment lost 0 bases and the V segment lost 5 bases, leaving 3 bases of the junction unmatched. The CDR3 spans 15 residues. Per the germline V gene, CDR1 is SGHRS and CDR2 is YFSETQ. The CDR3: CASRGQDTTNEKLFF. The CDR3 DNA reads as TGCGCCAGCAGGGGACAGGACACAACTAATGAAAAACTGTTTTTT. The whole variable domain, remainder taken from reference TRBV5-1 and TRBJ1-4, is KAGVTQTPRYLIKTRGQQVTLSCSPISGHRSVSWYQQTPGQGLQFLFEYFSETQRNKGNFPGRFSGRQFSNSRSEMNVSTLELGDSALYLCASRGQDTTNEKLFFGSGTQLSVL.

This chain links TRBV6-5 with TRBJ1-2; D call uncertain. CDR3 length: 11 residues. Per the germline V gene, CDR1 is MNHEY and CDR2 is SVGAGI. Here the CDR3 reads CTSNSDYGYTF. DNA for the CDR3: TGTACAAGCAATAGCGACTATGGCTACACCTTC.

This clone was observed once. CDR3 bases: TGTGCCAGCAGCTTTGAGCGGGGGGGCTTACGTACAGATACGCAGTATTTT. Its protein is CASSFERGGLRTDTQYF. This sequence joins TRBV7-9 and TRBJ2-3; 10 nucleotides line up with TRBD2. The CDR3 has 17 residues. Trimming removed 3 bases from V and 3 bases from J; junction bases left unmatched: 9. Germline V gene data show CDR1 as SEHNR and CDR2 as FQNEAQ (reference sequence).

CDR3 in DNA: TGCGCCAGCAGTGTGCGGGATACGCAGTATTTT. It codes for CASSVRDTQYF. The J gene is TRBJ2-3, the V gene TRBV10-2; D remains unclear. The V end lost 4 bases, the J end lost 6 bases, and 5 bases lay between the germline ends. Germline CDR1 WSHSY, CDR2 SAAADI. This CDR3 is 11 amino acids long.

This clone was recorded a few times. The gene calls are TRBV9 and TRBJ2-5; the match to TRBD2 covers 7 bases. The CDR3 totals 18 residues. From germline, CDR1 is SGDLS and CDR2 YYNGEE. V was pared by 0 bases and J by 1 base, with 12 bases of the junction left unmatched. CDR3 nucleotides: TGTGCCAGCAGCGTAGGGGGCATGTGGGCTAGCGGCCAAGAGACCCAGTACTTC. Protein sequence: CASSVGGMWASGQETQYF.

This clone was detected only once. J is TRBJ2-5 and V is TRBV30, with a possible D match to TRBD2 (6 bases). The CDR3 contains 13 residues. In germline, CDR1 is GTSNPN, CDR2 SVGIG (reference sequence). V lost 1 base, J lost 1 base, and 7 bases lay in between. This chain's CDR3 is CAWSAAGQETQYF. DNA for the CDR3: TGTGCCTGGAGTGCAGCGGGCCAAGAGACCCAGTACTTC.

The chain combines TRBV23-1 with TRBJ1-5; 8 bases line up with TRBD1. TRBV23-1 has ORF status, its function being uncertain. This CDR3 is 14 amino acids long. The V and J ends lost 6 bases and 6 bases, in that order; junction bases with no gene match: 7. The CDR3, as DNA: TGCGCCAGCAGAGGGACAGGACGCAGTCAGCCCCAGCATTTT. Its translation is CASRGTGRSQPQHF.

The V and J genes are TRBV7-9 and TRBJ2-5; weak D call: TRBD1 (6 bases). The CDR3 is 12 amino acids. The V end lost 4 bases, the J end lost 4 bases, and 7 bases lay between the germline ends. From germline, CDR1 is SEHNR and CDR2 FQNEAQ (reference sequence). CDR3 residues: CASSWDTETQYF. The CDR3 DNA reads as TGTGCCAGCAGCTGGGACACAGAGACCCAGTACTTC.

This clone occurred once. The chain links TRBV19 to TRBJ1-3; D remains ambiguous. V was shortened by 9 bases and J by 4 bases, with 13 bases between the two germline ends. This CDR3 has 13 residues. Germline loops: CDR1 LNHDA, CDR2 SQIVND (reference sequence). The CDR3 DNA reads as TGTGCCAGCACCCTAGGCCGGGGAAACACCATATATTTT. Translation gives CASTLGRGNTIYF.

This chain connects TRBV7-9 to TRBJ2-5; TRBD1 matches at 7 bases. Trimming at V came to 6 bases and at J to 2 bases, leaving 12 bases not matched to a gene. The CDR3 consists of 16 residues. Germline values: CDR1 SEHNR, CDR2 FQNEAQ (reference sequence). Here the CDR3 reads CASRGMDRTEQETQYF. CDR3 nucleotide sequence: TGTGCCAGCAGAGGAATGGACAGGACTGAACAAGAGACCCAGTACTTC.

For this clone: This same CDR3 is encoded by further DNA sequences in the sample. The chain couples TRBV27 to TRBJ2-7, with 7 bases that match TRBD1. Germline V gene sequence: CDR1 MNHEY, CDR2 SMNVEV (reference sequence). J lost 3 bases, V lost 0 bases, and 8 bases had no gene match. The CDR3 runs 16 residues. In nucleotides, the CDR3 is TGTGCCAGCAGTTTATCTCCCCGGACAGGACACTACGAGCAGTACTTC. Its protein product is CASSLSPRTGHYEQYF.

This clone has a single count. The rearrangement joins TRBV10-2 to TRBJ2-1, with 12 bases lining up with TRBD1. The junction had 20 bases not matched to a gene; V was cut back by 5 bases and J by 9 bases. This CDR3 is built from 19 residues. Germline loops: CDR1 WSHSY, CDR2 SAAADI. DNA for the CDR3: TGCGCCAGCAGTCTGGGGACAGGGGGCCTCTGGGGGACAGTTAGTGAGCAGTTCTTC. Residues: CASSLGTGGLWGTVSEQFF.

A few counts support this clone. This chain joins TRBV6-1 and TRBJ2-7; D unclear. The germline gives CDR1 MNHNS, CDR2 SASEGT. This CDR3 comprises 11 residues. Trimming left V 3 bases short and J 2 bases short, with 2 bases between. The CDR3, as DNA: TGTGCCAGCAGTGACACCTACGAGCAGTACTTC. Its translation: CASSDTYEQYF.

The chain couples TRBV13 to TRBJ2-3; perhaps TRBD2 as D (6 bases). Germline-derived CDR1 and CDR2 are PRHDT and FYEKMQ (reference sequence). Between the trimmed V and J ends, which lost 4 bases and 6 bases, there was a span of 11 bases. The CDR3 extends over 13 amino acids. The CDR3 protein is CASSSLASDTQYF. The CDR3 nucleotides are TGTGCCAGCAGCTCTCTAGCGTCTGATACGCAGTATTTT.